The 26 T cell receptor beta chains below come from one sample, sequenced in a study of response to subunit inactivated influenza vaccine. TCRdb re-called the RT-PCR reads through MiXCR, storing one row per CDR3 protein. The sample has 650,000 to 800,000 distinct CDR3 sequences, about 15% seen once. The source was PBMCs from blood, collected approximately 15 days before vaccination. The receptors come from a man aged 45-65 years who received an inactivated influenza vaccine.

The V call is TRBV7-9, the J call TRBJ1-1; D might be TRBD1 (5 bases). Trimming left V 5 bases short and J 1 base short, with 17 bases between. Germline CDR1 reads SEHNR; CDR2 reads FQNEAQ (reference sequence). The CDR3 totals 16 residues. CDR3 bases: TGTGCCAGCAGCGGGCGTCATACGGGGGGGAACACTGAAGCTTTCTTT. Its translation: CASSGRHTGGNTEAFF. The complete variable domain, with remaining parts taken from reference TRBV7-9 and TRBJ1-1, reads DTGVSQNPRHKITKRGQNVTFRCDPISEHNRLYWYRQTLGQGPEFLTYFQNEAQLEKSRLLSDRFSAERPKGSFSTLEIQRTEQGDSAMYLCASSGRHTGGNTEAFFGQGTRLTVV.

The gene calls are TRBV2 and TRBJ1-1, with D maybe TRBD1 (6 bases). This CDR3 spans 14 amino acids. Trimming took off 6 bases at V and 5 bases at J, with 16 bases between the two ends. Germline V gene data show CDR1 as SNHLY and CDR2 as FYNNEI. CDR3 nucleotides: TGTGCCAGCAGACCGACGGGAGGGGGAACTGAAGCTTTCTTT. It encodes CASRPTGGGTEAFF. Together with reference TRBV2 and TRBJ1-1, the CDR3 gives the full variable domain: EPEVTQTPSHQVTQMGQEVILRCVPISNHLYFYWYRQILGQKVEFLVSFYNNEISEKSEIFDDQFSVERPDGSNFTLKIRSTKLEDSAMYFCASRPTGGGTEAFFGQGTRLTVV.

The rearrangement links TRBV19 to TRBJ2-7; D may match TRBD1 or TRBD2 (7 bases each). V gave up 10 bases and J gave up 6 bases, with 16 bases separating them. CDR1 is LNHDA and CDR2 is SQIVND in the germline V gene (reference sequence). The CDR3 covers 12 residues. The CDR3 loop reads CATQGRGGEQYF. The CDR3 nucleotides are TGTGCCACCCAGGGCAGGGGGGGCGAGCAGTACTTC.

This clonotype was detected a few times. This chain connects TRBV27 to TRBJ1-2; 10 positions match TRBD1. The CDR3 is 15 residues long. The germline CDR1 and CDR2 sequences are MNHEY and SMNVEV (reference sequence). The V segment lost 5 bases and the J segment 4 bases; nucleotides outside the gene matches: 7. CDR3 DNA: TGTGCCAGCAGTCCTCGACAGGGGGCGGGCTATGGCTACACCTTC. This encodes CASSPRQGAGYGYTF.

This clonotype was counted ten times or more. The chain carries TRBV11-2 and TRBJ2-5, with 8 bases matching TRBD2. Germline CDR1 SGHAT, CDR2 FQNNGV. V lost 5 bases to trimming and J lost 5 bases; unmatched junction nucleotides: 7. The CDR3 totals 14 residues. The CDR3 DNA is TGTGCCAGCAGCCCGTGGACTAGCCAGGAGACCCAGTACTTC. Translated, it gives CASSPWTSQETQYF.

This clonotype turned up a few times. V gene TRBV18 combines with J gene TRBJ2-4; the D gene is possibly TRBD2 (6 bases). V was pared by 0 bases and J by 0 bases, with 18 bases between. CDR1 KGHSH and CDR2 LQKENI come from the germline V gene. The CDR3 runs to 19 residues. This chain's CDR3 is CASSPPSVPGLLAKNIQYF. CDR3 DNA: TGTGCCAGCTCACCACCGAGTGTTCCGGGACTTTTAGCCAAAAACATTCAGTACTTC.

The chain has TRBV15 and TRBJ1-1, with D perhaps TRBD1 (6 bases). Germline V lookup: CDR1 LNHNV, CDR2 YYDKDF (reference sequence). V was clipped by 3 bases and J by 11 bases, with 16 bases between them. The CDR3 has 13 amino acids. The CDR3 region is CATSSHQGKGAFF. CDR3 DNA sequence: TGTGCCACCAGCAGCCACCAGGGGAAGGGGGCTTTCTTT. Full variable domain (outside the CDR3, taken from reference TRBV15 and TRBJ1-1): DAMVIQNPRYQVTQFGKPVTLSCSQTLNHNVMYWYQQKSSQAPKLLFHYYDKDFNNEADTPDNFQSRRPNTSFCFLDIRSPGLGDTAMYLCATSSHQGKGAFFGQGTRLTVV.

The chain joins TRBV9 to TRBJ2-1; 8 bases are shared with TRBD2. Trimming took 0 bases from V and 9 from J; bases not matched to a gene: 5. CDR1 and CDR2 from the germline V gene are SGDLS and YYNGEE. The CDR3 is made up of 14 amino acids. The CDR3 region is CASSVGRGGFEQFF. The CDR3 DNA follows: TGTGCCAGCAGCGTAGGCCGGGGGGGTTTTGAGCAGTTCTTC.

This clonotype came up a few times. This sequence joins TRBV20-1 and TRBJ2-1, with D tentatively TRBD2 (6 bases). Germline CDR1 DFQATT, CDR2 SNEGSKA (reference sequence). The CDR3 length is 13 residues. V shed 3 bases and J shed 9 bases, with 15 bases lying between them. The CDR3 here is CSASWRGSREQFF. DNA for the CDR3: TGCAGTGCTAGTTGGCGGGGATCCCGTGAGCAGTTCTTC.

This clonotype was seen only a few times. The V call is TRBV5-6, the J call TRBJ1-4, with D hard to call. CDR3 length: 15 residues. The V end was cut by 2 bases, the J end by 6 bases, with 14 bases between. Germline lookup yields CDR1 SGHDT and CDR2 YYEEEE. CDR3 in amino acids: CASSFKGTLDEKLFF. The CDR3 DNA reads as TGTGCCAGCAGCTTCAAGGGAACGCTAGATGAAAAACTGTTTTTT.

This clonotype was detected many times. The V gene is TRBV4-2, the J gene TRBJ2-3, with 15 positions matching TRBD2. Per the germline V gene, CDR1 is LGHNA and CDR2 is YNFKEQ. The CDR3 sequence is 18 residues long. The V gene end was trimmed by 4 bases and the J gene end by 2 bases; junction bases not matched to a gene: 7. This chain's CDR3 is CASSPQGTSGGTTDTQYF. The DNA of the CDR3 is TGTGCCAGCAGCCCACAAGGGACTAGCGGGGGGACCACAGATACGCAGTATTTT.

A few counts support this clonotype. As DNA, the CDR3 is TGTGCCAGCAGCGTGGGGACAGGGGTAGGAGAGACCCAGTACTTC. Translation: CASSVGTGVGETQYF. The rearrangement links TRBV6-1 to TRBJ2-5; 10 bases align to TRBD1. V lost 6 bases and J lost 4; bases outside the gene matches: 8. The CDR3 spans 15 residues. Germline lookup yields CDR1 MNHNS and CDR2 SASEGT.

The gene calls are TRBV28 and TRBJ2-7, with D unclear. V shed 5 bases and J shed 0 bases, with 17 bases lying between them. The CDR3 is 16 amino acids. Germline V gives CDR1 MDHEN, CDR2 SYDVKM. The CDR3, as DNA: TGTGCCAGCAGTAAAGATGTTTCAGGTGGCTCCTACGAGCAGTACTTC. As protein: CASSKDVSGGSYEQYF.

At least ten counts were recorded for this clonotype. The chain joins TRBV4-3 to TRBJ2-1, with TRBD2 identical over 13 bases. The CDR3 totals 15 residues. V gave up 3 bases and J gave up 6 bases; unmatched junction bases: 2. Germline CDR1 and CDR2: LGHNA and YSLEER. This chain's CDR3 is CASSHGLAGANEQFF. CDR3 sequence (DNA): TGCGCCAGCAGCCATGGACTAGCGGGGGCCAATGAGCAGTTCTTC.

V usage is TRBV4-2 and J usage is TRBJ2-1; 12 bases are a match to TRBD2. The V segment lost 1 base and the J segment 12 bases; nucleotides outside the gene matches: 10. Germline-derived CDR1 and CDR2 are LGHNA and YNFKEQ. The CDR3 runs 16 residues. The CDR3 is CASSQGTSGIPGGQFF. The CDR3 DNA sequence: TGTGCCAGCAGCCAAGGGACTAGCGGGATCCCGGGGGGGCAGTTCTTC.

CDR3 bases: TGCGCCAGCAGCCAAGTCACCGTTGAAAAACTGTTTTTT. This gives the protein CASSQVTVEKLFF. The chain links TRBV4-3 to TRBJ1-4, with D unresolved. CDR1 LGHNA and CDR2 YSLEER come from the germline V gene. The ends were cut back, 1 base at V and 7 bases at J, with 7 bases in the middle. This CDR3 is 13 amino acids long.

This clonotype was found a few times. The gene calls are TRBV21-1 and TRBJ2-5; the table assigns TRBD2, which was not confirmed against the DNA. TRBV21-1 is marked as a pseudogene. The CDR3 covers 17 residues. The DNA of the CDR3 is TGTGCCAGCAGCAAAGAGGTGACTAGCGGGCCTGTCGAGACCCAGTACTTC. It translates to CASSKEVTSGPVETQYF.

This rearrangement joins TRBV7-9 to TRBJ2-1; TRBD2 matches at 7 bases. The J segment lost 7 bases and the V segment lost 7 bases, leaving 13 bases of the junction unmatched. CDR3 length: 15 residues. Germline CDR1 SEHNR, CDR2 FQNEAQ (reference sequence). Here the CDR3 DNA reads TGTGCCAGCAACCGCCCGGGGGAGGGCTGGAATGAGCAGTTCTTC. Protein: CASNRPGEGWNEQFF.

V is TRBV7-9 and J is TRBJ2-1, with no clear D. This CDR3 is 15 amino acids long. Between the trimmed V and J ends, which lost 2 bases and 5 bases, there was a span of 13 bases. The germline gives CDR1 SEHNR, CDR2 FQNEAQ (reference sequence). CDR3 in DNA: TGTGCCAGCAGCTTAAGCCGCCTTGGTAACAATGAGCAGTTCTTC. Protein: CASSLSRLGNNEQFF. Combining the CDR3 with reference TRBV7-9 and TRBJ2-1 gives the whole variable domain DTGVSQNPRHKITKRGQNVTFRCDPISEHNRLYWYRQTLGQGPEFLTYFQNEAQLEKSRLLSDRFSAERPKGSFSTLEIQRTEQGDSAMYLCASSLSRLGNNEQFFGPGTRLTVL.

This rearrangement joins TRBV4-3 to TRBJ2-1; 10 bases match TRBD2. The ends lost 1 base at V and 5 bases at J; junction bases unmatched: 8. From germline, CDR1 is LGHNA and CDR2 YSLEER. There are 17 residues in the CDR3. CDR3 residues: CASSQVGLAGVNNEQFF. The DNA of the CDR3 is TGCGCCAGCAGCCAAGTGGGTCTAGCGGGAGTAAACAATGAGCAGTTCTTC.

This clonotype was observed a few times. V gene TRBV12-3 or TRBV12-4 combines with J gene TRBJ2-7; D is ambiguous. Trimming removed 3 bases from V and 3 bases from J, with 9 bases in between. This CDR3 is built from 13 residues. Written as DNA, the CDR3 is TGTGCCAGCAGTTTCCGCGGTTACTACGAGCAGTACTTC. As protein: CASSFRGYYEQYF.

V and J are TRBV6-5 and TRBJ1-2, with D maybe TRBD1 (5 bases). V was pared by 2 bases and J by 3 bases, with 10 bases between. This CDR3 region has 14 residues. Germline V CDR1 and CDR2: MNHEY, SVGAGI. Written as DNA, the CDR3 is TGTGCCAGCAGTTACGGGGCAGGGTACTATGGCTACACCTTC. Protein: CASSYGAGYYGYTF.

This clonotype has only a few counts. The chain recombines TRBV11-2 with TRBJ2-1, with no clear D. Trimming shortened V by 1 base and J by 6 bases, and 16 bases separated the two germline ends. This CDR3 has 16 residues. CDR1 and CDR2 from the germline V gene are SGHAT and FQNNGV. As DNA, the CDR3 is TGTGCCAGCAGCTTAGGTCCCAACTGGCTGATCAATGAGCAGTTCTTC. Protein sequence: CASSLGPNWLINEQFF.

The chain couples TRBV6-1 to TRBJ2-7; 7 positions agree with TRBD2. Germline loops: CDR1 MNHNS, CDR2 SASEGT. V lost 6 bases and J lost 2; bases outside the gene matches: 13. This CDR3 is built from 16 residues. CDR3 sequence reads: CASSQTPLAATYEQYF. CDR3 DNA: TGTGCCAGCAGCCAAACGCCGCTAGCGGCGACCTACGAGCAGTACTTC.

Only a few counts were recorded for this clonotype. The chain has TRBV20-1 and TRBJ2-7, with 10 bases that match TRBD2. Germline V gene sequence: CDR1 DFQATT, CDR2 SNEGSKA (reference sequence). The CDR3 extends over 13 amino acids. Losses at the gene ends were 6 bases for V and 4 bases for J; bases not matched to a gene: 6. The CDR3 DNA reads TGCAGTGCAACACTAGCGGGATGGTACGAGCAGTACTTC. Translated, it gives CSATLAGWYEQYF.

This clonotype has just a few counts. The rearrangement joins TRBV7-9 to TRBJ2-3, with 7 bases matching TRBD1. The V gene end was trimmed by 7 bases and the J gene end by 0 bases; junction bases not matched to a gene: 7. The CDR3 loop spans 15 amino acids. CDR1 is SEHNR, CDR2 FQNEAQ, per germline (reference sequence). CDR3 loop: CASIQDRFSTDTQYF. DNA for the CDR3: TGTGCCAGCATTCAGGACAGGTTTAGCACAGATACGCAGTATTTT.